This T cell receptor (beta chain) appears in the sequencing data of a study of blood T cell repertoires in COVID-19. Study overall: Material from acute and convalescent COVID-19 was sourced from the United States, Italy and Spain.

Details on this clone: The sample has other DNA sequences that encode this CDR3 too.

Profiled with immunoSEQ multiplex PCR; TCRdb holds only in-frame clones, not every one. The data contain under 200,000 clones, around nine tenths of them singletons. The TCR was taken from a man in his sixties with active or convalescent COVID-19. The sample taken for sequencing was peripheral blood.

The CDR3 is CASSSSAANYGYTF. CDR3 coding DNA: TGCGCCAGCAGCTCATCAGCGGCTAACTATGGCTACACCTTC. This rearrangement joins TRBV5-1 to TRBJ1-2; D is unresolved. The CDR3 contains 14 residues. The V end lost 3 bases, the J end lost 0 bases, and 9 bases lay between the germline ends. CDR1 is SGHRS and CDR2 is YFSETQ in the germline V gene.